This T cell receptor (beta chain) is drawn from a study of human T cells and chemical hapten exposure. This clonotype was seen repeatedly, ten times or more. Total RNA extraction was carried out from unfractionated whole blood. Trimming removed 0 bases at V and 0 bases at J, with 6 bases between. The CDR3 covers 15 residues. Germline CDR1 MGHRA, CDR2 YSYEKL. During construction of the library, unique molecular identifiers were attached to individual cDNA molecules for quantitative, reproducible TCR counting. Original processing notes: TCRs per sample had a median of approximately 98,000 and ranged from 23,224 to 690,600. TCRdb called the reads again in MiXCR, with one record for every CDR3 protein. For this entry, the V and J calls and clone size follow TCRdb and not the study's own pipeline. In the table there are around 120,000 distinct CDR3 sequences, 8.5% to 9% of which are singletons.

The rearrangement joins TRBV4-1 to TRBJ2-1, with a tentative D call TRBD2 (5 bases). The sample was whole blood. The TCR comes from a human donor in good health. Some clones in this sample may be carry-over from other donors' samples. The CDR3 bases are TGCGCCAGCAGCCAAGAACTAGACTCCTACAATGAGCAGTTCTTC. Its protein product is CASSQELDSYNEQFF.